This is a list of T cell receptor beta chains from one sample in a study of molecular identifiers for immune sequencing clone quantification. TCRdb ran MiXCR on the PCR reads and lists one entry per CDR3 protein. The data show approximately 550,000 distinct CDR3 sequences, with over 20% seen just once and about 0.8% held by the top ten. Source material: naive CD8+ T cells from blood, with Jurkat cell RNA spiked in. The receptors come from a human donor in good health. Some libraries in this study had Jurkat cell RNA spiked in. The CDR3 runs from the conserved cysteine through the conserved F or W. Each record gives: V gene, J gene, CDR3 protein.

V: TRBV18
J: TRBJ1-1
CDR3: CASSPFKGMRTEAFF

V: TRBV27
J: TRBJ2-7
CDR3: CASSFGGSGGEQYF

V: TRBV28
J: TRBJ2-3
CDR3: CASSLRYRLTVTDTQYF

V: TRBV5-5
J: TRBJ2-2
CDR3: CASSFTGTGVYGNTGELFF

V: TRBV4-3
J: TRBJ1-2
CDR3: CASSQDGKNYGYTF

V: TRBV6-2/TRBV6-3
J: TRBJ2-1
CDR3: CASSYPNNEQFF

V: TRBV6-6
J: TRBJ2-5
CDR3: CASKYRETQYF

V: TRBV9
J: TRBJ1-4
CDR3: CASSAGTGVGNEKLFF

V: TRBV7-9
J: TRBJ1-1
CDR3: CASSSRGGRMNTEAFF

V: TRBV27
J: TRBJ1-5
CDR3: CASSSGGGLQPQHF

V: TRBV12-3/TRBV12-4
J: TRBJ2-7
CDR3: CASSWTGADEQYF

V: TRBV3-1
J: TRBJ1-1
CDR3: CASSQGFWGAGTEAFF

V: TRBV11-2
J: TRBJ2-7
CDR3: CASSLGSGRSSGEQYF

V: TRBV30
J: TRBJ1-2
CDR3: CAWTEGQNYGYTF

V: TRBV3-1
J: TRBJ2-1
CDR3: CASSTRQGAPPNEQFF

V: TRBV5-5
J: TRBJ2-7
CDR3: CASSRGAYEQYF

V: TRBV13
J: TRBJ2-5
CDR3: CASSLGLGGQETQYF

V: TRBV27
J: TRBJ1-1
CDR3: CASRFRTNTEAFF

V: TRBV20-1
J: TRBJ2-3
CDR3: CSARAGTGDRPDTQYF

V: TRBV4-3
J: TRBJ2-1
CDR3: CASSQDRGSGYSYNEQFF

V: TRBV11-2
J: TRBJ2-3
CDR3: CASSFSATDTDTQYF

V: TRBV4-1
J: TRBJ1-2
CDR3: CASSQDRWAGAGYTF